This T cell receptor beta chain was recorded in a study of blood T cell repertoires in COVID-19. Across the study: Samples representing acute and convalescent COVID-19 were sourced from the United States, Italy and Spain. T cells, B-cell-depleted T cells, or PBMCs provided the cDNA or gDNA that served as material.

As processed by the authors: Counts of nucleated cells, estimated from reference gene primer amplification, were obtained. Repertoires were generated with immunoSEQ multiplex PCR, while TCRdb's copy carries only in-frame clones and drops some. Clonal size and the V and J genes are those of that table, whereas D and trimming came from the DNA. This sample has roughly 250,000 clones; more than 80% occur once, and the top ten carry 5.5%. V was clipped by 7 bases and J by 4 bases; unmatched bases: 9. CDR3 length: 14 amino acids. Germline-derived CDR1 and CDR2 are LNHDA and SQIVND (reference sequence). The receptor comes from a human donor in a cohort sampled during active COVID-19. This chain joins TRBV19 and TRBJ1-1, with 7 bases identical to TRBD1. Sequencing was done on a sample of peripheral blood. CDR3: CASTEDRASTEAFF. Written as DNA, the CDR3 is TGTGCCAGTACAGAAGACAGGGCCAGCACTGAAGCTTTCTTT. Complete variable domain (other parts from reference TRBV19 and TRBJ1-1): DGGITQSPKYLFRKEGQNVTLSCEQNLNHDAMYWYRQDPGQGLRLIYYSQIVNDFQKGDIAEGYSVSREKKESFPLTVTSAQKNPTAFYLCASTEDRASTEAFFGQGTRLTVV.